This is a list of T cell receptor beta chains from one sample in a study of shared clonotypes between healthy human individuals. The method was immunoSEQ multiplex PCR; TCRdb's version includes in-frame clones alone and lacks a portion of them. The data show 1.6 million or so clones, roughly 98.5% seen once. Sequencing was performed on naive CD4+ T cells sorted from blood. These receptors all stem from a man aged 25 to 40 in good health. CDR3s include the opening cysteine and the closing phenylalanine or tryptophan. The order of the fields is J gene, D gene, V gene, clone size, CDR3 protein, CDR3 DNA. D genes are given only for firm matches. The size field is filled for only some rows; it gives once, few, many or a size class.

TRBJ1-4,.,TRBV18,.,CASSPVQDTEKLFF,TGTGCCAGCTCACCAGTCCAGGACACCGAAAAACTGTTTTTT
TRBJ2-4,.,TRBV5-1,.,CASSFERGNIQYF,TGCGCCAGCAGCTTTGAGAGGGGAAACATTCAGTACTTC
TRBJ2-1,.,TRBV5-1,.,CASSHYDRDNEQFF,TGCGCCAGCAGCCACTATGACAGAGACAATGAGCAGTTCTTC
TRBJ1-4,.,TRBV7-6,.,CASSLSDSATNEKLFF,TGTGCCAGCAGCTTATCGGACAGTGCAACTAATGAAAAACTGTTTTTT
TRBJ2-7,TRBD2,TRBV6-5,.,CASRTSGTSGYEQYF,TGTGCCAGCAGGACATCCGGGACTAGCGGCTACGAGCAGTACTTC
TRBJ2-7,TRBD2,TRBV5-8,.,CASTRTSGTYEQYF,TGTGCCAGCACCAGGACTAGCGGTACCTACGAGCAGTACTTC
TRBJ2-7,.,TRBV5-4,once,CASSPEGRSSYEQYF,TGTGCCAGCAGCCCAGAAGGCAGGAGCTCCTACGAGCAGTACTTC
TRBJ2-1,TRBD2,TRBV5-1,.,CASSLEIAGGYEQFF,TGCGCCAGCAGCTTGGAGATAGCGGGAGGTTATGAGCAGTTCTTC
TRBJ2-1,.,TRBV10-3,.,CAIRGALITENEQFF,TGTGCCATCAGGGGGGCTCTCATCACCGAGAATGAGCAGTTCTTC
TRBJ2-5,.,TRBV7-8,.,CASRRTFQETQYF,TGTGCCAGCAGGAGGACATTCCAAGAGACCCAGTACTTC
TRBJ2-2,TRBD2,TRBV5-4,.,CASSLEAGGPLGELFF,TGTGCCAGCAGCTTGGAGGCGGGAGGGCCATTGGGGGAGCTGTTTTTT
TRBJ2-1,.,TRBV10-2,once,CASSDSSSYNEQFF,TGCGCCAGCAGTGATTCTAGCTCCTACAATGAGCAGTTCTTC
TRBJ2-5,.,TRBV15,.,CATSRVIGQETQYF,TGTGCCACCAGCAGAGTGATAGGGCAAGAGACCCAGTACTTC
TRBJ1-5,.,TRBV7-2,.,CASSLPTKGDQPQHF,TGTGCCAGCAGCTTGCCGACCAAAGGGGATCAGCCCCAGCATTTT
TRBJ2-2,.,TRBV18,.,CASSPIMTGSWELFF,TGTGCCAGCTCACCAATTATGACAGGCAGCTGGGAGCTGTTTTTT
TRBJ2-7,TRBD1,TRBV18,.,CASSRDRGVYEQYF,TGTGCCAGCTCACGGGACAGGGGGGTCTACGAGCAGTACTTC
TRBJ2-7,TRBD1,TRBV6-1,.,CASGKGTGSYEQYF,TGTGCCAGCGGAAAAGGGACAGGCTCCTACGAGCAGTACTTC
TRBJ2-7,.,TRBV18,.,CASSPPSLYEQYF,TGTGCCAGCTCACCCCCGAGCCTCTACGAGCAGTACTTC
TRBJ1-3,TRBD1,TRBV2,.,CASAVQGYGNTIYF,TGTGCCAGCGCCGTACAGGGGTACGGAAACACCATATATTTT
TRBJ2-1,TRBD2,TRBV5-1,once,CASSPGTSGNSEQFF,TGCGCCAGCAGCCCAGGGACTAGCGGGAATTCTGAGCAGTTCTTC
TRBJ1-5,.,TRBV9,.,CASSGSGTLNQPQHF,TGTGCCAGCAGCGGGTCCGGGACACTGAATCAGCCCCAGCATTTT
TRBJ1-3,.,TRBV10-1,.,CASGDSGNTIYF,TGCGCCAGCGGGGACTCTGGAAACACCATATATTTT
TRBJ2-7,.,TRBV28,.,CASSPHGRNEQYF,TGTGCCAGCAGTCCACACGGGCGGAACGAGCAGTACTTC
TRBJ1-4,TRBD1,TRBV7-9,.,CASRRDRVTEKLFF,TGTGCCAGCAGGCGGGACAGGGTTACTGAAAAACTGTTTTTT
TRBJ2-7,.,TRBV21-1,.,CASSSFRDRVIYEQYF,TGTGCCAGCAGCAGTTTCCGGGACAGGGTGATCTACGAGCAGTACTTC
TRBJ1-4,TRBD1,TRBV5-1,.,CASSLGDRGRSEKLFF,TGCGCCAGCAGCTTAGGAGACAGGGGACGAAGCGAAAAACTGTTTTTT
TRBJ1-1,.,TRBV7-9,.,CASSPGRNTEAFF,TGTGCCAGCAGCCCCGGACGGAACACTGAAGCTTTCTTT
TRBJ1-1,TRBD1,TRBV18,.,CASSPRSQGGNTEAFF,TGTGCCAGCTCGCCCCGATCCCAGGGGGGGAACACTGAAGCTTTCTTT
TRBJ1-5,TRBD1,TRBV27,.,CASSPWTGDPSNQPQHF,TGTGCCAGCAGTCCCTGGACAGGGGATCCTAGCAATCAGCCCCAGCATTTT
TRBJ2-3,TRBD2,TRBV18,.,CASSPPPLAGDTDTQYF,TGTGCCAGCTCACCACCTCCCCTAGCGGGAGATACAGATACGCAGTATTTT
TRBJ1-1,.,TRBV5-1,.,CASSQKGEDTEAFF,TGCGCCAGCAGCCAAAAAGGGGAGGACACTGAAGCTTTCTTT
TRBJ1-2,.,TRBV5-5,.,CASSLVQGYGYTF,TGTGCCAGCAGCTTGGTACAGGGTTATGGCTACACCTTC
TRBJ2-2,TRBD1,TRBV30,.,CAWRTGATTGELFF,TGTGCCTGGAGGACAGGGGCGACGACCGGGGAGCTGTTTTTT
TRBJ2-2,.,TRBV19,.,CASRGPGRNTGELFF,TGTGCCAGTAGGGGGCCGGGGCGAAACACCGGGGAGCTGTTTTTT
TRBJ2-5,TRBD1,TRBV18,.,CASSPQGARETQYF,TGTGCCAGCTCACCGCAGGGGGCGCGGGAGACCCAGTACTTC
TRBJ2-1,TRBD2,TRBV9,once,CASSVGASGRKGNEQFF,TGTGCCAGCAGCGTGGGGGCTAGCGGGAGAAAAGGTAATGAGCAGTTCTTC
TRBJ2-1,.,TRBV27,.,CASSTFSPFSYNEQFF,TGTGCCAGCAGTACCTTTTCCCCTTTCTCCTACAATGAGCAGTTCTTC
TRBJ1-5,.,TRBV19,.,CASSIMGRGLLHQPQHF,TGTGCCAGTAGTATTATGGGCAGGGGCCTTCTTCATCAGCCCCAGCATTTT
TRBJ2-5,TRBD2,TRBV6-5,.,CASSWASGRSLGTQYF,TGTGCCAGCAGTTGGGCTAGCGGGAGGAGTTTGGGGACCCAGTACTTC
TRBJ1-4,.,TRBV27,.,CASTPNGATNEKLFF,TGTGCCAGCACTCCTAACGGTGCAACTAATGAAAAACTGTTTTTT
TRBJ1-2,.,TRBV27,.,CASRAIGGRGYTF,TGTGCCAGCAGGGCCATTGGGGGTCGCGGCTACACCTTC
TRBJ2-3,.,TRBV5-5,.,CASSLQLTDTQYF,TGTGCCAGCAGCTTGCAGTTAACTGATACGCAGTATTTT
TRBJ1-2,.,TRBV18,.,CASSLDRANYGYTF,TGTGCCAGCTCACTGGACAGAGCTAACTATGGCTACACCTTC
TRBJ2-7,TRBD1,TRBV5-1,once,CASSHGGQGNYEQYF,TGCGCCAGCAGCCACGGGGGACAGGGGAACTACGAGCAGTACTTC
TRBJ2-7,.,TRBV5-4,.,CASSSQYEQYF,TGTGCCAGCAGTTCACAGTACGAGCAGTACTTC
TRBJ2-2,.,TRBV15,.,CATRWGPNTGELFF,TGTGCCACCCGGTGGGGGCCGAACACCGGGGAGCTGTTTTTT
TRBJ2-7,TRBD1,TRBV7-2,.,CASSSTGNYEQYF,TGTGCCAGCAGCTCGACAGGGAACTACGAGCAGTACTTC
TRBJ2-2,.,TRBV18,.,CASSPPFTGNTGELFF,TGTGCCAGCTCACCACCGTTCACAGGGAACACCGGGGAGCTGTTTTTT
TRBJ1-2,.,TRBV28,once,CASSLALVPRAYTF,TGTGCCAGCAGTTTGGCCCTCGTCCCTAGAGCCTACACCTTC
TRBJ1-3,.,TRBV28,.,CASSFTQIPSGNTIYF,TGTGCCAGCAGTTTCACCCAGATCCCCTCTGGAAACACCATATATTTT